Shown below are 18 T cell receptor beta chains from a single sample sequenced in a study of shared clonotypes between healthy human individuals. Repertoires were generated with immunoSEQ multiplex PCR, while TCRdb's copy carries only in-frame clones and drops some. The sample carries a few hundred thousand clones, 74% recorded once. The sequenced sample was memory CD4+ T cells sorted from blood. Described subset: CD45RA-negative fraction. The receptors stem from a man aged 25-45 years in good health.

The V call is TRBV27, the J call TRBJ1-1; D uncertain. Trimming pared 2 bases from V and 0 bases from J, leaving 22 bases between. The CDR3 has 19 amino acids. Germline V CDR1 and CDR2: MNHEY, SMNVEV (reference sequence). The CDR3 protein is CASSLNSLGRNFMNTEAFF. DNA of the CDR3: TGTGCCAGCAGTTTAAATAGCCTTGGGCGGAACTTCATGAACACTGAAGCTTTCTTT.

The rearrangement joins TRBV14 to TRBJ1-2; possibly TRBD1 for D (6 bases). Germline CDR1 reads SGHDN; CDR2 reads FVKESK. CDR3 length: 14 amino acids. Trimming cost V 2 bases and J 8 bases, with 15 bases left between them. The CDR3 DNA reads as TGTGCCAGCAGCCAATCTGGGGGCGCGAAAGGCTACACCTTC. Protein sequence: CASSQSGGAKGYTF.

This clone has only a few counts. The chain joins TRBV10-2 to TRBJ1-2, with 7 nucleotides matching TRBD1. Losses at the gene ends were 8 bases for V and 1 base for J; bases not matched to a gene: 4. Germline V lookup: CDR1 WSHSY, CDR2 SAAADI. There are 13 residues in the CDR3. Here the CDR3 reads CASASGGNYGYTF. The CDR3 nucleotides are TGCGCCAGCGCATCAGGGGGTAACTATGGCTACACCTTC.

The chain links TRBV19 to TRBJ2-3; 7 bases are shared with TRBD2. The ends lost 7 bases at V and 6 bases at J; junction bases unmatched: 13. The CDR3 is 15 amino acids. From germline, CDR1 is LNHDA and CDR2 SQIVND (reference sequence). The CDR3 reads CASTKGGVAIDTQYF. The CDR3 region has the DNA TGTGCCAGTACCAAGGGAGGGGTCGCGATTGATACGCAGTATTTT.

J is TRBJ2-1 and V is TRBV9, with 8 bases lining up with TRBD2. The CDR3 contains 15 residues. The ends lost 0 bases at V and 2 bases at J; junction bases unmatched: 1. CDR1 and CDR2 from the germline V gene are SGDLS and YYNGEE. The CDR3 DNA reads TGTGCCAGCAGCGTAGTCGGGGGGGCCTACAATGAGCAGTTCTTC. Protein sequence: CASSVVGGAYNEQFF.

CDR3 protein: CASSLESGADNEQFF. The CDR3 nucleotides are TGTGCCAGCAGCTTAGAGAGCGGAGCCGACAATGAGCAGTTCTTC. The chain carries TRBV11-3 and TRBJ2-1; possibly TRBD2 for D (5 bases). The CDR3 has 15 residues. Germline V gives CDR1 SGHNT, CDR2 YENEEA. V lost 0 bases and J lost 5, with 11 bases in between.

The V and J genes are TRBV28 and TRBJ2-1; D is uncertain. Germline V gene sequence: CDR1 MDHEN, CDR2 SYDVKM. V lost 2 bases, J lost 0 bases, and 11 bases lay in between. CDR3 length: 16 residues. The CDR3 DNA follows: TGTGCCAGCAGTTTAGGCCTAGTGAGCTCCTACAATGAGCAGTTCTTC. It specifies CASSLGLVSSYNEQFF.

The chain carries TRBV27 and TRBJ2-3; D gene ambiguous. Trimming shortened V by 1 base and J by 9 bases, and 8 bases separated the two germline ends. CDR3 length: 12 amino acids. The germline V gene has CDR1 MNHEY and CDR2 SMNVEV (reference sequence). In nucleotides, the CDR3 is TGTGCCAGCAGTTTATATAAGGGAACGCAGTATTTT. It codes for CASSLYKGTQYF.

CDR3 DNA sequence: TGTGCCAGCAGCGTTCCCTCGACCCGTACTGAAGCTTTCTTT. It encodes CASSVPSTRTEAFF. This chain links TRBV5-4 with TRBJ1-1; D gene ambiguous. From germline, CDR1 is SGHNT and CDR2 YYREEE (reference sequence). Trimming shortened V by 4 bases and J by 5 bases, and 15 bases separated the two germline ends. This CDR3 spans 14 amino acids.

This chain joins TRBV19 and TRBJ1-1, with TRBD1 matching 7 bases. The CDR3 sequence is 14 residues long. From germline, CDR1 is LNHDA and CDR2 SQIVND (reference sequence). The J segment lost 5 bases and the V segment lost 8 bases, leaving 11 bases of the junction unmatched. CDR3 residues: CASRQGFSGTEAFF. CDR3 nucleotides: TGTGCCAGTCGACAGGGTTTTTCGGGAACTGAAGCTTTCTTT.

The chain couples TRBV27 to TRBJ2-7; possibly TRBD1 for D (6 bases). CDR1 and CDR2 from the germline V gene are MNHEY and SMNVEV (reference sequence). The CDR3 sequence is 13 residues long. V lost 6 bases and J 6 bases, leaving 15 bases between the germline ends. CDR3 nucleotide sequence: TGTGCCAGCAGCCCCACAGGGTATGGCGAGCAGTACTTC. It encodes CASSPTGYGEQYF.

V and J are TRBV20-1 and TRBJ2-5; no reliable D call. V dropped 1 base and J dropped 4 bases, with 4 bases sitting between them. The CDR3 sequence is 11 residues long. CDR1 is DFQATT, CDR2 SNEGSKA, per germline (reference sequence). This CDR3 reads CSARAGETQYF. The DNA for the CDR3 is TGCAGTGCTAGAGCCGGAGAGACCCAGTACTTC.

V is TRBV27 and J is TRBJ2-7; possibly TRBD2 for D (6 bases). The ends were cut back, 2 bases at V and 1 base at J, with 36 bases in the middle. In germline, CDR1 is MNHEY, CDR2 SMNVEV (reference sequence). The CDR3 contains 23 residues. The CDR3 here is CASSLAGHGTGVWSEIRSYEQYF. The DNA for the CDR3 is TGTGCCAGCAGTTTAGCAGGACATGGTACGGGAGTGTGGTCAGAAATCAGGTCCTACGAGCAGTACTTC.

This chain uses TRBV15 with TRBJ2-7; 7 bases agree with TRBD2. The CDR3 spans 14 residues. CDR1 is LNHNV and CDR2 is YYDKDF in the germline V gene (reference sequence). The ends lost 0 bases at V and 9 bases at J; junction bases unmatched: 8. CDR3 bases: TGTGCCACCAGCAGAGATCGACTAGCTGGCGTGCAGTACTTC. Translated, it gives CATSRDRLAGVQYF.

The chain employs TRBV28 and TRBJ2-7; 8 nucleotides match TRBD1. Unmatched junction bases numbered 12, after V lost 7 bases and J lost 7 bases. Germline values: CDR1 MDHEN, CDR2 SYDVKM. The CDR3 has 14 amino acids. The CDR3 DNA sequence: TGTGCCAGCAAATCGGGTCAGGGGGCGTTTGAGCAGTACTTC. Residues: CASKSGQGAFEQYF. The entire variable domain, with the rest obtained from reference TRBV28 and TRBJ2-7, is as follows: DVKVTQSSRYLVKRTGEKVFLECVQDMDHENMFWYRQDPGLGLRLIYFSYDVKMKEKGDIPEGYSVSREKKERFSLILESASTNQTSMYLCASKSGQGAFEQYFGPGTRLTVT.

The V and J genes are TRBV5-1 and TRBJ2-3, with 12 bases identical to TRBD2. V lost 4 bases, J lost 5 bases, and 5 bases stayed unmatched. This CDR3 spans 15 amino acids. Germline V gene lookup returns CDR1 SGHRS and CDR2 YFSETQ. The CDR3 DNA follows: TGCGCCAGCAGCCCCCTGGGACTAGCGGGAGATACGCAGTATTTT. The encoded protein is CASSPLGLAGDTQYF.

This rearrangement joins TRBV19 to TRBJ2-7; no clear D gene. Germline V gives CDR1 LNHDA, CDR2 SQIVND (reference sequence). With 5 bases removed from V and 0 bases from J, the gap between germline ends came to 8 bases. This CDR3 has 13 amino acids. CDR3 DNA: TGTGCCAGTAGTCCATACAGCTCCTACGAGCAGTACTTC. This sequence encodes CASSPYSSYEQYF.

The rearrangement joins TRBV28 to TRBJ2-7, with a tentative D call TRBD2 (6 bases). Germline V gene lookup returns CDR1 MDHEN and CDR2 SYDVKM. With 7 bases removed from V and 4 bases from J, the gap between germline ends came to 11 bases. This CDR3 region has 12 residues. The CDR3, as DNA: TGTGCCAGCACCCACGGGGGATACGAGCAGTACTTC. Translated: CASTHGGYEQYF.